Below, 18 T cell receptor beta chains from the same sample are listed, as sequenced in a study of cytotoxic CD8 clonotypes in ibrutinib-treated CLL. TCRdb keeps only in-frame clones here, not all; method: immunoSEQ multiplex PCR. The sample contains some 120,000 clones, roughly 57% of which appear only once. The material sequenced was PBMCs, taken after 24 months of ibrutinib treatment. These receptors were taken from a human donor with chronic lymphocytic leukemia.

The rearrangement links TRBV4-1 to TRBJ2-6; possibly TRBD1 or TRBD2 for D (5 bases each). The CDR3 spans 17 residues. V gave up 4 bases and J gave up 0 bases, with 13 bases separating them. CDR1 is MGHRA, CDR2 YSYEKL, per germline. CDR3 DNA: TGCGCCAGCAGCCCGTCCGGGACGAGCTCTGGGGCCAACGTCCTGACTTTC. Residues: CASSPSGTSSGANVLTF.

This clone was counted ten times or more. The rearrangement uses TRBV4-1 and TRBJ1-6; D is unclear. From germline, CDR1 is MGHRA and CDR2 YSYEKL. The CDR3 runs 14 residues. V was clipped by 3 bases and J by 10 bases, with 13 bases between them. In nucleotides, the CDR3 is TGCGCCAGCAGCCACCCGGCGGACGGCTCACCCCTCCACTTT. It translates to CASSHPADGSPLHF.

This clone showed up just once. The CDR3 is CASSLSRIQGSSYNSPLHF. As DNA, the CDR3 is TGTGCCAGCAGTTTATCCCGCATACAGGGTAGCTCCTATAATTCACCCCTCCACTTT. The chain carries TRBV28 and TRBJ1-6; TRBD1 is a possible D gene (6 bases). Trimming pared 1 base from V and 0 bases from J, leaving 16 bases between. This CDR3 comprises 19 residues. From germline, CDR1 is MDHEN and CDR2 SYDVKM.

The rearrangement joins TRBV30 to TRBJ1-3; D gene uncertain. Looked up from germline, CDR1 is GTSNPN and CDR2 is SVGIG (reference sequence). The CDR3 covers 15 residues. The V end lost 3 bases, the J end lost 0 bases, and 12 bases lay between the germline ends. The CDR3 spells CAWRQPVNSGNTIYF. CDR3 in DNA: TGTGCCTGGAGACAACCCGTCAACTCTGGAAACACCATATATTTT.

V and J are TRBV19 and TRBJ1-5; 7 nucleotides align to TRBD1. CDR1 is LNHDA, CDR2 SQIVND, per germline (reference sequence). CDR3 length: 14 residues. V shed 0 bases, J shed 6 bases, and the junction held 2 bases outside the gene matches. The CDR3 loop is CASSIEQGTQPQHF. DNA of the CDR3: TGTGCCAGTAGTATAGAACAGGGGACTCAGCCCCAGCATTTT.

The V call is TRBV28, the J call TRBJ2-3; TRBD2 matches 8 bases. The CDR3 has 16 amino acids. CDR1 MDHEN and CDR2 SYDVKM come from the germline V gene. Unmatched junction bases numbered 7, after V lost 1 base and J lost 4 bases. This CDR3 reads CASSLSRGGLADTQYF. In DNA form, the CDR3 reads TGTGCCAGCAGTTTATCCCGGGGGGGCCTCGCAGATACGCAGTATTTT.

The chain uses TRBV2 and TRBJ2-1; 7 bases fit TRBD2. V was pared by 4 bases and J by 0 bases, with 3 bases of the junction left unmatched. The CDR3 extends over 15 amino acids. Looked up from germline, CDR1 is SNHLY and CDR2 is FYNNEI. The CDR3 DNA reads TGTGCCAGCAGTGCGAGCGGGGTCTCCTACAATGAGCAGTTCTTC. Its protein is CASSASGVSYNEQFF.

This clone came up once. The chain is built from TRBV7-3 and TRBJ2-3, with 14 bases fitting TRBD2. The CDR3 is made up of 17 amino acids. Germline V gene lookup returns CDR1 SGHTA and CDR2 FQGTGA. V was pared by 5 bases and J by 1 base, with 5 bases of the junction left unmatched. CDR3 region: CASSPGLAGVGTDTQYF. CDR3 DNA: TGTGCCAGCAGCCCGGGACTAGCGGGGGTTGGCACAGATACGCAGTATTTT.

This clone appeared many times. The chain carries TRBV5-1 and TRBJ1-1; a weak D match, TRBD1 (5 bases). The germline V gene encodes CDR1 SGHRS and CDR2 YFSETQ. Trimming stripped 4 bases from V and 0 bases from J, with 16 bases between. The CDR3 sequence is 16 residues long. CDR3 sequence: CASSLTRQTMNTEAFF. CDR3 nucleotide sequence: TGCGCCAGCAGCCTGACGAGACAGACGATGAACACTGAAGCTTTCTTT.

The chain combines TRBV2 with TRBJ1-5, with TRBD1 matching over 8 bases. Per the germline V gene, CDR1 is SNHLY and CDR2 is FYNNEI. This CDR3 spans 14 amino acids. V was pared by 4 bases and J by 3 bases, with 2 bases of the junction left unmatched. The CDR3 bases are TGTGCCAGCAGTGGGGACAGGATCAATCAGCCCCAGCATTTT. Translation: CASSGDRINQPQHF.

This clone turned up a few times. The genes are TRBV9 and TRBJ2-1; 7 nucleotides align to TRBD2. From germline, CDR1 is SGDLS and CDR2 YYNGEE. Trimming cost V 3 bases and J 10 bases; bases outside gene matches: 16. CDR3 length: 16 amino acids. The CDR3 loop is CASSESVAGPLGEQFF. The CDR3 bases are TGTGCCAGCAGCGAGTCGGTAGCGGGCCCCCTCGGGGAGCAGTTCTTC.

This clone was detected only a few times. The chain joins TRBV5-1 to TRBJ2-2; 8 bases fit TRBD2. Trimming removed 2 bases from V and 2 bases from J; junction bases left unmatched: 2. Germline V gene data show CDR1 as SGHRS and CDR2 as YFSETQ. CDR3 size: 15 residues. The CDR3 is CASSFTSGNTGELFF. DNA of the CDR3: TGCGCCAGCAGCTTCACTAGCGGCAACACCGGGGAGCTGTTTTTT. The full variable domain, completed using reference TRBV5-1 and TRBJ2-2, is KAGVTQTPRYLIKTRGQQVTLSCSPISGHRSVSWYQQTPGQGLQFLFEYFSETQRNKGNFPGRFSGRQFSNSRSEMNVSTLELGDSALYLCASSFTSGNTGELFFGEGSRLTVL.

The CDR3 loop is CASSQDLAGGTDTQYF. The DNA of the CDR3 is TGCGCCAGCAGCCAAGACCTGGCGGGGGGCACAGATACGCAGTATTTT. The V and J genes are TRBV4-1 and TRBJ2-3, with 7 bases that match TRBD2. Germline-derived CDR1 and CDR2 are MGHRA and YSYEKL. Trimming at V came to 0 bases and at J to 1 base, leaving 4 bases not matched to a gene. This CDR3 has 16 residues.

The chain recombines TRBV30 with TRBJ1-5; TRBD1 matches 9 bases. The CDR3 has 14 amino acids. V shed 3 bases and J 4 bases; nucleotides not matched to a gene: 4. The germline V gene encodes CDR1 GTSNPN and CDR2 SVGIG (reference sequence). In DNA, the CDR3 is TGTGCCTGGAGCAACGGACAGGGGAATCAGCCCCAGCATTTT. Translating gives CAWSNGQGNQPQHF.

V gene TRBV5-6 combines with J gene TRBJ2-1; 10 positions match TRBD2. The germline V gene encodes CDR1 SGHDT and CDR2 YYEEEE. V was pared by 0 bases and J by 9 bases, with 6 bases of the junction left unmatched. The CDR3 runs to 15 residues. CDR3 bases: TGTGCCAGCAGCTTGGTGGCTAGCGGGGGTAGTGAGCAGTTCTTC. This encodes CASSLVASGGSEQFF.

The chain has TRBV29-1 and TRBJ1-1; maybe TRBD1 (6 bases). This CDR3 is built from 13 residues. Germline values: CDR1 SQVTM, CDR2 ANQGSEA. V gave up 7 bases and J gave up 3 bases, with 15 bases separating them. The CDR3 is CSGGGGSDTEAFF. The CDR3 bases are TGCAGCGGTGGGGGGGGCTCAGACACTGAAGCTTTCTTT.

This chain joins TRBV4-2 and TRBJ2-7; D remains unclear. Trimming removed 2 bases at V and 2 bases at J, with 10 bases between. CDR3 size: 14 residues. The germline gives CDR1 LGHNA, CDR2 YNFKEQ. This chain's CDR3 is CASSQTPSTYEQYF. CDR3 coding DNA: TGTGCCAGCAGCCAAACCCCTAGTACCTACGAGCAGTACTTC.

There are a few counts of this clone. The CDR3: CASSSDGYEQYF. Written as DNA, the CDR3 is TGCGCCAGCAGCTCGGACGGCTACGAGCAGTACTTC. The V call is TRBV5-1, the J call TRBJ2-7, with no clear D. Per germline, CDR1 SGHRS and CDR2 YFSETQ. The CDR3 is made up of 12 amino acids. Deletions cut 3 bases from V and 3 bases from J, with 7 bases between. The full variable domain, with the rest looked up from reference TRBV5-1 and TRBJ2-7, is KAGVTQTPRYLIKTRGQQVTLSCSPISGHRSVSWYQQTPGQGLQFLFEYFSETQRNKGNFPGRFSGRQFSNSRSEMNVSTLELGDSALYLCASSSDGYEQYFGPGTRLTVT.